The source of this T cell receptor (beta chain) is a study of sequential checkpoint blockade in melanoma. Treatment noted: randomized to nivolumab then ipilimumab (arm A) or the reverse (arm B). The table came from immunoSEQ multiplex PCR; TCRdb's copy has only in-frame clones and leaves some out. The data contain about 28,000 clones, roughly nine tenths of them singletons. Germline values: CDR1 SGHRS, CDR2 YFSETQ. V lost 4 bases and J lost 2; bases outside the gene matches: 9. This CDR3 is 16 amino acids long. Here the sequenced sample was CD8+ T cells sorted from blood (inferred from file names), taken from a patient given nivolumab and ipilimumab in sequence. The sequence derives from a human donor with melanoma. The chain employs TRBV5-1 and TRBJ2-5, with 9 bases identical to TRBD1. The CDR3 sequence: CASSGGTGLTQETQYF. For the CDR3, the DNA is TGCGCCAGCAGCGGGGGGACAGGGTTAACTCAAGAGACCCAGTACTTC.